This TCR beta chain is from a study of memory CD4+ T cells and cytomegalovirus serostatus. Across the whole study: Of the healthy Belgian adults, 9 or 10 were CMV seropositive and 20 to 30 seronegative.

Regarding this clone: The antigen is undetermined.

The sort gate was single viable CD3+CD4+CD8-CD45RO+ cells for memory CD4+ T cells. Clones were sequenced by immunoSEQ multiplex PCR, and TCRdb holds only the in-frame ones, with some missing. The sample records approximately 50,000 clones, about 68% being singletons. V was clipped by 4 bases and J by 4 bases, with 8 bases between them. The V gene's germline CDR1 is SGHRS and CDR2 YFSETQ. The length of the CDR3 is 13 residues. Study-level points and caveats: A US-trained random forest predicted CMV serostatus with median AUC approximately 0.9. 67 of 164 known CMV-associated TCRbeta sequences appeared in CD4+ memory.

The J gene is TRBJ1-4, the V gene TRBV5-1; D is uncertain. Sequencing used memory CD4+ T cells from blood. This clonotype was sampled from an adult in good health and CMV-seropositive. The CDR3 sequence: CASSLGSNEKLFF. The CDR3, as DNA: TGCGCCAGCAGCCTAGGGAGTAATGAAAAACTGTTTTTT.